The 17 T cell receptor beta chains below were found in one sample sequenced in a study of blood T cell repertoires in COVID-19. Repertoires were generated with immunoSEQ multiplex PCR, while TCRdb's copy carries only in-frame clones and drops some. This sample has roughly 250,000 clones, with around 85% found just once. Specimen: peripheral blood. The source of these receptors is a middle-aged woman with active or convalescent COVID-19.

This chain connects TRBV2 to TRBJ1-5, with D hard to call. V lost 3 bases and J 5 bases, leaving 8 bases between the germline ends. Germline values: CDR1 SNHLY, CDR2 FYNNEI. This CDR3 contains 13 residues. CDR3 amino acids: CASSERVHQPQHF. DNA for the CDR3: TGTGCCAGCAGTGAGAGGGTTCATCAGCCCCAGCATTTT.

This chain joins TRBV9 and TRBJ2-3; D uncertain. CDR3 length: 14 residues. CDR1 and CDR2 (germline): SGDLS, YYNGEE. The V end lost 0 bases, the J end lost 6 bases, and 11 bases lay between the germline ends. CDR3 in amino acids: CASSVGSRLDTQYF. In DNA, the CDR3 is TGTGCCAGCAGCGTAGGTAGTCGTCTTGATACGCAGTATTTT.

The chain is built from TRBV3-1 (or the pseudogene TRBV3-2) and TRBJ1-6; D is unresolved. Deletions cut 4 bases from V and 8 bases from J, with 15 bases between. The germline V gene has CDR1 LGHDT and CDR2 YNNKEL (reference sequence). The length of the CDR3 is 15 residues. The CDR3 DNA sequence: TGTGCCAGCAGCCTAAGTCCGGGTGTCGATTCACCCCTCCACTTT. Protein sequence: CASSLSPGVDSPLHF.

The rearrangement uses TRBV3-1 (or the pseudogene TRBV3-2) and TRBJ2-3; the match to TRBD2 covers 9 bases. CDR1 and CDR2 from the germline V gene are LGHDT and YNNKEL (reference sequence). This CDR3 has 16 residues. With V trimmed by 6 bases and J by 3 bases, 10 bases remained unmatched. DNA of the CDR3: TGTGCCAGCAGACTTGGGACTAGCCTCAGGACAGATACGCAGTATTTT. This gives the protein CASRLGTSLRTDTQYF.

A few counts support this clone. J is TRBJ1-2 and V is TRBV12-3 or TRBV12-4; 7 bases are a match to TRBD1. The CDR3 runs 12 residues. Trimming removed 5 bases from V and 4 bases from J; junction bases left unmatched: 1. CDR3 in DNA: TGTGCCAGCAGTGGGGACAGCTATGGCTACACCTTC. Its protein is CASSGDSYGYTF.

The genes are TRBV2 and TRBJ2-2, with no clear D. Germline-derived CDR1 and CDR2 are SNHLY and FYNNEI. CDR3 length: 14 residues. V shed 3 bases and J shed 6 bases, with 11 bases lying between them. In DNA form, the CDR3 reads TGTGCCAGCAGTGAGCTTCTAATGTCCGGGGAGCTGTTTTTT. The encoded protein is CASSELLMSGELFF.

This clone came up once. The chain combines TRBV4-1 with TRBJ1-2, with D possibly matching TRBD1 (5 bases). The V end lost 1 base, the J end lost 2 bases, and 8 bases lay between the germline ends. Germline V gene sequence: CDR1 MGHRA, CDR2 YSYEKL. The CDR3 covers 14 residues. The CDR3 DNA reads TGCGCCAGCAGCCAAGCGACAGCCAACTATGGCTACACCTTC. Its protein product is CASSQATANYGYTF.

This clone has more than one count but fewer than ten. V is TRBV9 and J is TRBJ2-7; D is perhaps TRBD1 (6 bases). This CDR3 spans 14 amino acids. Trimming stripped 7 bases from V and 2 bases from J, with 16 bases between. Germline V CDR1 and CDR2: SGDLS, YYNGEE. The CDR3 DNA reads TGTGCCAGCGGTAAGACAGGAACTCCCTACGAGCAGTACTTC. As protein: CASGKTGTPYEQYF.

V and J are TRBV6-5 and TRBJ2-7; D possibly corresponds to TRBD2 (6 bases). With 6 bases removed from V and 0 bases from J, the gap between germline ends came to 15 bases. From germline, CDR1 is MNHEY and CDR2 SVGAGI. This CDR3 is 15 amino acids long. The CDR3 coding sequence is TGTGCCAGCAGCCGGGGGATAGGGGACTCCTACGAGCAGTACGTC. Protein product: CASSRGIGDSYEQYV.

V and J are TRBV5-8 and TRBJ1-5; 8 positions agree with TRBD1. Germline CDR1 is SGHTS and CDR2 is YDEGEE. V lost 4 bases and J lost 2; bases outside the gene matches: 8. This CDR3 has 16 residues. This chain's CDR3 is CASSQTGEGRNQPQHF. CDR3 bases: TGTGCCAGCAGCCAGACAGGGGAAGGGCGCAATCAGCCCCAGCATTTT.

The gene calls are TRBV14 and TRBJ2-7, with TRBD1 as a possible D gene (5 bases). The CDR3 runs 11 residues. CDR1 SGHDN and CDR2 FVKESK come from the germline V gene. The V gene lost 3 bases and the J gene lost 5 bases, with 5 bases spanning the gap. CDR3 DNA: TGTGCCAGCAGCCAGGGGCACGAGCAGTACGTC. Translation gives CASSQGHEQYV.

The chain recombines TRBV7-8 with TRBJ1-2; TRBD1 agrees at 10 bases. The CDR3 is 15 amino acids. In germline, CDR1 is SGHVS, CDR2 FQNEAQ. V was pared by 4 bases and J by 4 bases, with 6 bases of the junction left unmatched. The CDR3 nucleotides are TGTGCCAGCAGCTCCCGGGACAGGGGTGCCTATGGCTACACCTTC. Amino acids: CASSSRDRGAYGYTF.

The genes are TRBV19 and TRBJ2-2; tentatively, D is TRBD1 (6 bases). There are 15 residues in the CDR3. Trimming shortened V by 5 bases and J by 8 bases, and 18 bases separated the two germline ends. Germline V gene lookup returns CDR1 LNHDA and CDR2 SQIVND (reference sequence). Here the CDR3 DNA reads TGTGCCAGTAGTCGCAGGGGTCGAGTGGCAGGGGAGCTGTTTTTT. Its protein product is CASSRRGRVAGELFF.

This clone has only a few counts. The chain uses TRBV19 and TRBJ1-3; TRBD1 might be the D (6 bases). Between the trimmed V and J ends, which lost 5 bases and 8 bases, there was a span of 19 bases. Germline lookup yields CDR1 LNHDA and CDR2 SQIVND (reference sequence). The CDR3 has 15 amino acids. The CDR3 nucleotides read TGTGCCAGTAGTTCCAGACAGGACCAAGGATACACCATATATTTT. Amino acids: CASSSRQDQGYTIYF.

This chain connects TRBV7-9 to TRBJ2-1; the D is unclear. CDR3 length: 13 residues. The V gene's germline CDR1 is SEHNR and CDR2 FQNEAQ (reference sequence). V was pared by 3 bases and J by 8 bases, with 11 bases between. Here the CDR3 DNA reads TGTGCCAGCAGCTTCGACACTCTCGATGAGCAGTTCTTC. As protein: CASSFDTLDEQFF.

The chain is built from TRBV19 and TRBJ2-5; D is undetermined. The CDR3 runs to 13 residues. The V gene's germline CDR1 is LNHDA and CDR2 SQIVND (reference sequence). Trimming took 4 bases from V and 0 from J, leaving 6 bases between them. The CDR3 region has the DNA TGTGCCAGTAGTAGGCAGAACCAAGAGACCCAGTACTTC. Protein product: CASSRQNQETQYF.

J is TRBJ2-3 and V is TRBV28; D is perhaps TRBD1 (5 bases). CDR1 MDHEN and CDR2 SYDVKM come from the germline V gene. V lost 4 bases and J 6 bases, leaving 17 bases between the germline ends. This CDR3 contains 15 residues. CDR3 nucleotides: TGTGCCAGCAGTTCCCATAAGGGGCCGGGCGATACGCAGTATTTT. It translates to CASSSHKGPGDTQYF.